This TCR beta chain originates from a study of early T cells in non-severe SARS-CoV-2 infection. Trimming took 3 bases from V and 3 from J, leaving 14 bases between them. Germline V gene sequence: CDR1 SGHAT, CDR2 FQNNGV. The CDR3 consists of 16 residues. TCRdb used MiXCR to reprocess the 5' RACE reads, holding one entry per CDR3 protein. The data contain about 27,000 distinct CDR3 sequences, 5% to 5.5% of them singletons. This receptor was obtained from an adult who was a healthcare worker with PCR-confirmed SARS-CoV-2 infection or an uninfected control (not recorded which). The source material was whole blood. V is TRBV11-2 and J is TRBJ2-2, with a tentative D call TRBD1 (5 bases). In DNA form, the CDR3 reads TGTGCCAGCAGCTTCCCGAAAAGACAGTACACCGGGGAGCTGTTTTTT. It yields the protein CASSFPKRQYTGELFF.